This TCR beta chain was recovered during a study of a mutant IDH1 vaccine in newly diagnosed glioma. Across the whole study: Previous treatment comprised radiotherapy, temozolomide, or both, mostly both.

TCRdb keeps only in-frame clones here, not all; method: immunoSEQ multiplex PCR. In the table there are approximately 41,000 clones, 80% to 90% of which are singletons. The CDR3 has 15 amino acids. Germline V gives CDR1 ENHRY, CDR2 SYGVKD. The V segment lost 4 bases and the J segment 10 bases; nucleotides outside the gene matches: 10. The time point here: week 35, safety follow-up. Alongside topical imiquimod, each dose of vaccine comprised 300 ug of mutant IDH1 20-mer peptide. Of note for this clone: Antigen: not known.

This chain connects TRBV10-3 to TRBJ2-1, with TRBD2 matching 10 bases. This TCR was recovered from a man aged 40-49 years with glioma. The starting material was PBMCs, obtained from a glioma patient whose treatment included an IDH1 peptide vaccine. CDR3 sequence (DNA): TGTGCCATCAGTGCTAGCGGGAGCACACTGCAGGAGCAGTTCTTC. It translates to CAISASGSTLQEQFF.